This TCR beta chain was found in a study of neurological immune-mediated disorders. Study-level findings and limits: Healthy controls had more TCR clonal expansion than multiple sclerosis, which showed the least, whereas HTLV-1-associated myelopathy showed the most.

This clonotype showed up many times. Antigen specificity is unknown. Synthesis of cDNA was accomplished via 5'RACE employing 10-nucleotide random UMIs. Using its own MiXCR run on the 5' RACE reads, TCRdb lists one record per CDR3 protein. In the table there are about 41,000 distinct CDR3 sequences, roughly 12% of which are singletons. Unsorted libraries were generated from 2 million PBMCs. These cells had been stored in RNAlater at -80 C. The clonotype comes from a female donor in good health. Sequencing was performed on PBMCs.

The CDR3 spells CAISEGHSTEAFF. Here the CDR3 DNA reads TGTGCCATCAGTGAGGGCCACTCTACTGAAGCTTTCTTT. The chain uses TRBV10-3 and TRBJ1-1; D remains unclear. V lost 2 bases to trimming and J lost 5 bases, with 9 bases between them. Looked up from germline, CDR1 is ENHRY and CDR2 is SYGVKD. This CDR3 has 13 amino acids.